A single T cell receptor (beta chain) is shown here with its context. Primed by a sample-barcoded 5' primer and a J-beta primer mix, a second PCR proceeded for about 7 to 11 cycles. TCRdb recomputed calls from the 5' RACE reads with MiXCR, one row per CDR3 protein. The table has some 780,000 distinct CDR3 sequences, roughly 50% seen once. The people who gave samples were healthy Caucasians from Russia, aged roughly 6 to 100. Each sample yielded at least 5 micrograms of PBMC total RNA. This sample stems from a study of blood T cells in healthy people across ages. Germline assignment: CDR1 DFQATT and CDR2 SNEGSKA (reference sequence). This CDR3 region has 12 residues. V was trimmed by 8 bases and J by 5 bases, leaving 15 bases between them.

The source of this sequence is a man aged 35 to 55 in good health. V is TRBV20-1 and J is TRBJ1-1, with D perhaps matching TRBD1 (5 bases). The sample consisted of blood. CDR3 amino acids: CSTPGGGTEAFF. In DNA form, the CDR3 reads TGCAGTACCCCCGGGGGAGGAACTGAAGCTTTCTTT.